These 20 T cell receptor beta chains were all obtained from the same sample, sequenced in a study of T cells in women clearing cervical HPV infection. Assay: immunoSEQ multiplex PCR; the TCRdb copy retains only in-frame clones and omits some. The table for this sample gives about 30,000 clones. Sequencing was carried out using blood buffy coat. The receptors derive from a woman between 18 and 70 years old with a cervical HPV16 infection that either progressed to CIN3+ or cleared (not recorded which).

A note on this clone: The sequence runs out 3 residues before the end of the CDR3; the remainder is reconstructed from the germline J gene. The chain couples TRBV7-9 to TRBJ2-1; either TRBD1 or TRBD2 may supply D (5 bases each). The CDR3 has 14 amino acids. CDR1 is SEHNR and CDR2 is FQNEAQ in the germline V gene (reference sequence). V dropped 8 bases and J dropped 6 bases, with 17 bases sitting between them. The CDR3 DNA, read in part, is TGTGCCAGCCTGGGGATAGAGGGGTTCAATGAG. This translates into CASLGIEGFNE. The complete CDR3 protein is CASLGIEGFNEQFF.

Points on this clone: From the germline J gene comes the end of the CDR3, since the read stops 3 residues before it. The rearrangement links TRBV11-1 to TRBJ2-5, with a tentative D call TRBD1 (6 bases). V shed 1 base and J shed 5 bases, with 11 bases lying between them. Germline V gene sequence: CDR1 SGHAT, CDR2 FQDESV (reference sequence). The CDR3 extends over 14 amino acids. The CDR3 loop is CASSLVPRGETQYF. CDR3 DNA, as far as it was read: TGTGCCAGCAGCTTAGTGCCCAGGGGTGAGACC.

On this clone itself: The read terminates 3 residues before the CDR3 end, so the remaining end is supplied by the germline J gene. The chain couples TRBV5-1 to TRBJ1-2, with 8 bases that match TRBD1. In germline, CDR1 is SGHRS, CDR2 YFSETQ. This CDR3 region has 15 residues. CDR3 in amino acids: CASSVSGGSYNDYTF. The DNA read from the CDR3 is TGCGCCAGCAGCGTTTCAGGGGGCTCCTACAATGAC.

Concerning this clone: The read ends 3 residues early relative to the CDR3; the germline J gene fills the gap. The rearrangement joins TRBV20-1 to TRBJ1-2, with 8 bases lining up with TRBD1. This CDR3 comprises 13 residues. Germline values: CDR1 DFQATT, CDR2 SNEGSKA (reference sequence). The CDR3 sequence: CSARTSTGEGYTF. CDR3 DNA (partial): TGCAGTGCGAGAACCTCGACAGGGGAAGGC.

Remarks on this clone: Read data end 3 residues before the CDR3 end; the end is taken from the germline J gene. This rearrangement joins TRBV5-4 to TRBJ2-7; the D gene is possibly TRBD2 (5 bases). V shed 5 bases and J shed 3 bases, with 18 bases lying between them. Germline loops: CDR1 SGHNT, CDR2 YYREEE (reference sequence). This CDR3 comprises 15 residues. The part of the CDR3 DNA that was read is TGTGCCAGCAGTCGAGACCCGGGGAATGTCTACGAG. Translating it yields CASSRDPGNVYE. The full CDR3 protein reads CASSRDPGNVYEQYF.

The covered CDR3 bases are TGTGCCATCAGTCCGGGACAGGGATTTGGAAACACC. Protein: CAISPGQGFGNT. The entire CDR3 is CAISPGQGFGNTIYF. The rearrangement uses TRBV10-3 and TRBJ1-3; TRBD1 matches 9 bases. The sequenced fragment ends 3 residues before the CDR3 boundary, so the rest is inferred from the germline J gene. The CDR3 length is 15 residues. Germline assignment: CDR1 ENHRY and CDR2 SYGVKD. J lost 3 bases, V lost 5 bases, and 5 bases had no gene match.

A word on this clone: The read gets to within 3 residues of the CDR3 end, and the germline J gene fills in the rest. V and J are TRBV11-3 and TRBJ2-2; D possibly corresponds to TRBD1 (6 bases). CDR1 SGHNT and CDR2 YENEEA come from the germline V gene. V was pared by 6 bases and J by 4 bases, with 15 bases between. This CDR3 is built from 15 residues. The DNA read from the CDR3 is TGTGCCAGCAGGGAAGCAGGGGTAGGCACCGGGGAG. Amino acid sequence: CASREAGVGTGE. The CDR3 in its entirety is CASREAGVGTGELFF.

Details on this clone: The CDR3 end lies 3 residues beyond the end of the read and is filled in from the germline J gene. This chain links TRBV30 with TRBJ1-6, with 7 bases matching TRBD1. Germline loops: CDR1 GTSNPN, CDR2 SVGIG (reference sequence). V lost 2 bases and J lost 9; bases outside the gene matches: 13. The CDR3 extends over 16 amino acids. This chain's CDR3 is CAWSNMGQQIFSPLHF. CDR3 bases read: TGTGCCTGGAGTAACATGGGACAGCAAATCTTTTCACCC.

With respect to this clone: Read coverage stops 3 residues before the CDR3 terminus; the germline J gene supplies the remainder. The rearrangement links TRBV4-1 to TRBJ2-7, with 8 nucleotides matching TRBD1. The V segment lost 4 bases and the J segment 5 bases; nucleotides outside the gene matches: 7. This CDR3 comprises 14 residues. Germline V CDR1 and CDR2: MGHRA, YSYEKL. CDR3 sequence: CASSPWTGRDEQYF. The part of the CDR3 DNA that was read is TGCGCCAGCAGCCCGTGGACAGGGAGAGACGAG.

CDR3 residues: CASSLRPTDTQYF. The sequenced part of the CDR3 DNA is TGTGCCAGCAGCTTGCGGCCAACAGATACG. V gene TRBV7-2 combines with J gene TRBJ2-3; D is undetermined. The CDR3 is cut off 3 residues early in the read; its end comes from the germline J gene. CDR1 is SGHTA and CDR2 is FQGNSA in the germline V gene. Trimming took off 3 bases at V and 3 bases at J, with 7 bases between the two ends. The CDR3 loop spans 13 amino acids.

Details on this clone: The read halts 3 residues ahead of the CDR3 end, with the missing end drawn from the germline J gene. This chain joins TRBV19 and TRBJ2-1; 9 positions match TRBD1. Trimming at V came to 8 bases and at J to 8 bases, leaving 4 bases not matched to a gene. The length of the CDR3 is 12 residues. Germline loops: CDR1 LNHDA, CDR2 SQIVND (reference sequence). Partial CDR3 DNA: TGTGCCAGTGGACAGGGGATCGATGAG. Translating it yields CASGQGIDE. Given in full, the CDR3 is CASGQGIDEQFF. Filled out from reference TRBV19 and TRBJ2-1, the complete variable domain reads DGGITQSPKYLFRKEGQNVTLSCEQNLNHDAMYWYRQDPGQGLRLIYYSQIVNDFQKGDIAEGYSVSREKKESFPLTVTSAQKNPTAFYLCASGQGIDEQFFGPGTRLTVL.

With respect to this clone: The sequence runs out 3 residues before the end of the CDR3; the remainder is reconstructed from the germline J gene. The chain is built from TRBV11-3 and TRBJ1-1, with D possibly TRBD1 on 5 matching bases. The CDR3 loop spans 14 amino acids. Germline V lookup: CDR1 SGHNT, CDR2 YENEEA. Between the trimmed V and J ends, which lost 4 bases and 1 base, there was a span of 10 bases. CDR3 DNA, as far as it was read: TGTGCCAGCAGCTCGGGGGTCGCGAACACTGAA. It yields the protein CASSSGVANTE. In full, the CDR3 is CASSSGVANTEAFF. Full variable domain (remainder filled in from reference TRBV11-3 and TRBJ1-1): EAGVVQSPRYKIIEKKQPVAFWCNPISGHNTLYWYLQNLGQGPELLIRYENEEAVDDSQLPKDRFSAERLKGVDSTLKIQPAELGDSAVYLCASSSGVANTEAFFGQGTRLTVV.

Note on this clone: The CDR3 extends 3 residues past the end of the read, so its final part is completed from the germline J gene. The rearrangement uses TRBV14 and TRBJ2-3; TRBD2 matches 9 bases. The CDR3 contains 15 residues. The germline V gene has CDR1 SGHDN and CDR2 FVKESK. V was pared by 1 base and J by 7 bases, with 6 bases of the junction left unmatched. CDR3 DNA, as far as it was read: TGTGCCAGCAGCCAAGTGGGTAGCGGGAGTAATACG. Translation: CASSQVGSGSNT. The full CDR3 protein reads CASSQVGSGSNTQYF.

Of note for this clone: Read data end 3 residues before the CDR3 end; the end is taken from the germline J gene. The chain recombines TRBV18 with TRBJ1-2; D is possibly TRBD1 (5 bases). Germline assignment: CDR1 KGHSH and CDR2 LQKENI. The CDR3 is made up of 16 amino acids. V lost 1 base and J lost 5, with 17 bases in between. This chain's CDR3 is CASSPQFNRLLYGYTF. CDR3 DNA (partial): TGTGCCAGCTCACCACAGTTTAACAGGCTCTTATATGGC.

About this clone itself: The read is 3 residues too short to cover the CDR3 end, so that end is filled in from the germline J gene. V and J are TRBV7-2 and TRBJ1-2; maybe TRBD1 (5 bases). Per the germline V gene, CDR1 is SGHTA and CDR2 is FQGNSA. The CDR3 runs 12 residues. The DNA read from the CDR3 is TGTGCCAGCAGCTTAGCCAGGGATACC. Translated: CASSLARDT. The entire CDR3 protein reads CASSLARDTYTF.

A remark on this clone: The read ends 3 residues shy of where the CDR3 ends; the end is completed using the germline J gene. The chain uses TRBV2 and TRBJ2-1, with 9 bases identical to TRBD1. With V trimmed by 6 bases and J by 9 bases, 3 bases remained unmatched. This CDR3 comprises 12 residues. Per germline, CDR1 SNHLY and CDR2 FYNNEI. The CDR3 loop is CASRGDRVEQFF. Partial CDR3 DNA: TGTGCCAGCAGGGGGGACAGGGTTGAG.

A word on this clone: Coverage ceases 3 residues before the CDR3 finishes, and the germline J gene fills in the end. The chain employs TRBV20-1 and TRBJ2-3; D gene ambiguous. Trimming cost V 3 bases and J 0 bases, with 10 bases left between them. The CDR3 runs to 14 residues. The germline CDR1 and CDR2 sequences are DFQATT and SNEGSKA (reference sequence). CDR3 DNA (partial): TGCAGTGCTAGGCCAGGAACTAGCACAGATACG. It specifies CSARPGTSTDT. The full CDR3 protein reads CSARPGTSTDTQYF.

The CDR3 protein is CASSRGQGQDTEAFF. The DNA read from the CDR3 is TGCGCCAGCAGCCGGGGACAGGGGCAGGACACTGAA. The J gene is TRBJ1-1, the V gene TRBV5-1; 10 bases match TRBD1. Read data end 3 residues before the CDR3 end; the end is taken from the germline J gene. Unmatched junction bases numbered 6, after V lost 4 bases and J lost 3 bases. The CDR3 spans 15 residues. CDR1 SGHRS and CDR2 YFSETQ come from the germline V gene.

To note about this clone: The read ends 3 residues shy of where the CDR3 ends; the end is completed using the germline J gene. The V and J genes are TRBV6-4 and TRBJ1-2; D is undetermined. V lost 5 bases and J lost 2, with 12 bases in between. The CDR3 sequence is 14 residues long. Germline V lookup: CDR1 MRHNA, CDR2 SNTAGT. This CDR3 is CASSRPEANYGYTF. CDR3 DNA, as far as it was read: TGTGCCAGCAGTAGGCCAGAGGCCAACTATGGC.

Remarks on this clone: The CDR3 extends 3 residues past the end of the read, so its final part is completed from the germline J gene. This chain uses TRBV12-3 or TRBV12-4 with TRBJ2-5, with 11 nucleotides matching TRBD2. The CDR3 is 16 amino acids. The CDR3 bases that were read are TGTGCCAGCAGCCCCGGGACTAGCGGAGCTTTTGCCACC. It specifies CASSPGTSGAFAT. The full CDR3 protein is CASSPGTSGAFATQYF.